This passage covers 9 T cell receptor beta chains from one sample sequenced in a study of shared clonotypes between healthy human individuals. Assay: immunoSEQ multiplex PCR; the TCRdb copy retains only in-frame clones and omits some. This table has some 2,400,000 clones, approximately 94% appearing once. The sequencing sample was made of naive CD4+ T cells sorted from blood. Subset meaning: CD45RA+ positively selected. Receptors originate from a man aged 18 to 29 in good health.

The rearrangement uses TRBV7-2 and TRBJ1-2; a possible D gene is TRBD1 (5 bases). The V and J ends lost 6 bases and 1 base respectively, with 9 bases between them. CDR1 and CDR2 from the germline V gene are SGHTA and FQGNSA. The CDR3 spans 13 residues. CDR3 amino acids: CASRPGSNYGYTF. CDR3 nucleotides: TGTGCCAGCAGGCCAGGGAGTAACTATGGCTACACCTTC.

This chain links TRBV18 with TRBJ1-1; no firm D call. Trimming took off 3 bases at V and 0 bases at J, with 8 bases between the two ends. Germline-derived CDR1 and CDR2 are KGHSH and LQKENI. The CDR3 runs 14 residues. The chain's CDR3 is CASSPSEVNTEAFF. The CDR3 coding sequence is TGTGCCAGCTCACCGTCCGAAGTGAACACTGAAGCTTTCTTT.

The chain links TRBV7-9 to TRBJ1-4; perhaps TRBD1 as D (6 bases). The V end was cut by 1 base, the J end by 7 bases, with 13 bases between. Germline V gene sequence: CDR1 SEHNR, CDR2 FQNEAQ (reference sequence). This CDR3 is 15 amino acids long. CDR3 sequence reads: CASSLEHGGAEKLFF. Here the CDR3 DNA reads TGTGCCAGCAGCTTAGAACACGGGGGGGCTGAAAAACTGTTTTTT.

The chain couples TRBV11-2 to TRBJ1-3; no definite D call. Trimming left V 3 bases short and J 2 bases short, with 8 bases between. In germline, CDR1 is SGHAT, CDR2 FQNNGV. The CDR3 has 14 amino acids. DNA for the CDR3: TGTGCCAGCAGCTTCGTGGTGGCTGGAAACACCATATATTTT. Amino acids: CASSFVVAGNTIYF.

Written as DNA, the CDR3 is TGTGCCAGCAGTGAATGGAAGGGGCGCGGGACCGGGGAGCTGTTTTTT. This translates into CASSEWKGRGTGELFF. The rearrangement links TRBV6-1 to TRBJ2-2; either TRBD1 or TRBD2 may supply D (5 bases each). The CDR3 length is 16 residues. Per germline, CDR1 MNHNS and CDR2 SASEGT. With 2 bases removed from V and 5 bases from J, the gap between germline ends came to 15 bases.

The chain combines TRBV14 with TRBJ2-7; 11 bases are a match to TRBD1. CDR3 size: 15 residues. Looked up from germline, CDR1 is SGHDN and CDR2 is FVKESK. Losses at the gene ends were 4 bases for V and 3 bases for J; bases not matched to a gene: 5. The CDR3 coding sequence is TGTGCCAGCAGCCTCATCGGGACAGGGGGCTACGAGCAGTACTTC. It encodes CASSLIGTGGYEQYF.

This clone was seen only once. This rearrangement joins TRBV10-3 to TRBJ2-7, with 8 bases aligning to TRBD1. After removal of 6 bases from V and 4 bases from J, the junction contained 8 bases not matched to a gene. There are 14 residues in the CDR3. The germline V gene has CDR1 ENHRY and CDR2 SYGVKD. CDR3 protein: CAISVTGAPYEQYF. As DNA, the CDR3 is TGTGCCATCAGCGTGACAGGGGCCCCGTACGAGCAGTACTTC.

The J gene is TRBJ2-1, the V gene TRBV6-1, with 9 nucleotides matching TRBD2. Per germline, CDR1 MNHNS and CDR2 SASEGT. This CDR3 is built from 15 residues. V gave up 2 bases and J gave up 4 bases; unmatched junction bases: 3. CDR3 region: CASSELAGKYNEQFF. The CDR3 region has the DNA TGTGCCAGCAGTGAACTAGCGGGAAAATACAATGAGCAGTTCTTC.

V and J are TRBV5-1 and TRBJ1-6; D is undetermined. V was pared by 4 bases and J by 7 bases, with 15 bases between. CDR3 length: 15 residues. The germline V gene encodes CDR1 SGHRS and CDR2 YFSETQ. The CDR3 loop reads CASSRLSVGNSPLHF. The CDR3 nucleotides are TGCGCCAGCAGCCGCCTGTCGGTGGGCAATTCACCCCTCCACTTT.